Below, 19 T cell receptor beta chains from the same sample are listed, as sequenced in a study of T cell responses to AZD1222 COVID-19 vaccine. Profiling relied on immunoSEQ multiplex PCR, and the TCRdb table lists in-frame clones only, not all of them. The sample carries roughly 70,000 clones, 82% recorded once. Source: peripheral blood, taken on day 0 of AZD1222 vaccination. The receptors here all came from an adult in good health.

This chain connects TRBV10-3 to TRBJ1-6; TRBD1 aligns across 11 bases. The CDR3 is 16 residues long. Trimming at V came to 2 bases and at J to 7 bases, leaving 4 bases not matched to a gene. CDR1 and CDR2 from the germline V gene are ENHRY and SYGVKD. The CDR3 region is CAISEGGQGGNSPLHF. The CDR3 bases are TGTGCCATCAGTGAGGGGGGACAGGGGGGGAATTCACCCCTCCACTTT.

This clone turned up a few times. The rearrangement links TRBV3-1 (or the pseudogene TRBV3-2) to TRBJ1-2; D call uncertain. Germline lookup yields CDR1 LGHDT and CDR2 YNNKEL (reference sequence). Between the trimmed V and J ends, which lost 2 bases and 8 bases, there was a span of 9 bases. CDR3 length: 12 residues. The chain's CDR3 is CASSQLGWGYTF. In DNA, the CDR3 is TGTGCCAGCAGCCAATTGGGTTGGGGCTACACCTTC.

The chain recombines TRBV7-9 with TRBJ1-4; tentatively, D is TRBD1 (5 bases). Germline CDR1 is SEHNR and CDR2 is FQNEAQ (reference sequence). Deletions cut 1 base from V and 8 bases from J, with 17 bases between. The CDR3 sequence is 16 residues long. CDR3 in amino acids: CASSLGTVGLGEKLFF. For the CDR3, the DNA is TGTGCCAGCAGCTTAGGGACGGTGGGGCTCGGGGAAAAACTGTTTTTT.

The chain recombines TRBV7-6 with TRBJ1-3, with D maybe TRBD1 (6 bases). Trimming took 5 bases from V and 0 from J, leaving 17 bases between them. CDR1 and CDR2 (germline): SGHVS, FNYEAQ. CDR3 size: 17 residues. This CDR3 is CASSLGQRPLSGNTIYF. In nucleotides, the CDR3 is TGTGCCAGCAGCCTCGGACAGCGGCCCCTCTCTGGAAACACCATATATTTT.

This clone has more than one count but fewer than ten. The chain links TRBV19 to TRBJ2-1; 8 positions match TRBD1. The CDR3 consists of 13 residues. The germline V gene has CDR1 LNHDA and CDR2 SQIVND (reference sequence). Trimming at V came to 10 bases and at J to 3 bases, leaving 5 bases not matched to a gene. The DNA of the CDR3 is TGTGCCACTTCGGACAGGGACTACAATGAGCAGTTCTTC. Protein product: CATSDRDYNEQFF.

The V gene is TRBV19, the J gene TRBJ2-1; a possible D gene is TRBD2 (6 bases). Germline V gives CDR1 LNHDA, CDR2 SQIVND (reference sequence). The CDR3 contains 14 residues. V was clipped by 7 bases and J by 6 bases, with 16 bases between them. CDR3 in amino acids: CASNSGQELNEQFF. DNA for the CDR3: TGTGCCAGTAATAGCGGTCAGGAACTCAATGAGCAGTTCTTC.

This clone came up once. At one end, the junction sequence differs from germline, possibly due to a read error. V is TRBV5-1 and J is TRBJ1-3; 8 nucleotides agree with TRBD1. The CDR3 runs to 15 residues. Per germline, CDR1 SGHRS and CDR2 YFSETQ. The CDR3: CASSLLTGAGNTIYF. CDR3 coding DNA: TGCGCCAGCAGCTTGTTGACAGGGGCTGGGAACACCATATATTTT.

V usage is TRBV5-4 and J usage is TRBJ1-1; D not certain. In germline, CDR1 is SGHNT, CDR2 YYREEE (reference sequence). The CDR3 is made up of 12 amino acids. Trimming shortened V by 0 bases and J by 6 bases, and 6 bases separated the two germline ends. The CDR3 DNA sequence: TGTGCCAGCAGCTTGGGGGGTCCTGAAGCTTTCTTT. Translation gives CASSLGGPEAFF.

The CDR3 DNA reads as TGTGCCAGTAGTGTGGACAGGGGCAATGAGCAGTTCTTC. Amino acid sequence: CASSVDRGNEQFF. The genes are TRBV19 and TRBJ2-1; 9 nucleotides agree with TRBD1. CDR1 is LNHDA, CDR2 SQIVND, per germline (reference sequence). After removal of 5 bases from V and 6 bases from J, the junction contained 2 bases not matched to a gene. The CDR3 is 13 residues long.

V usage is TRBV4-1 and J usage is TRBJ1-4, with 7 bases aligning to TRBD1. The CDR3 loop spans 16 amino acids. Unmatched junction bases numbered 12, after V lost 3 bases and J lost 8 bases. Germline CDR1 is MGHRA and CDR2 is YSYEKL. CDR3 coding DNA: TGCGCCAGCAGCCAGGAGGAGACGACAGGGTACGAAAAACTGTTTTTT. It encodes CASSQEETTGYEKLFF.

This sequence joins TRBV11-2 and TRBJ2-3, with TRBD1 matching 8 bases. This CDR3 region has 16 residues. J was trimmed by 1 base and V by 5 bases; bases with no gene match: 8. The V gene's germline CDR1 is SGHAT and CDR2 FQNNGV. The CDR3 DNA reads TGTGCCAGCAGCGTCCAGGGGGCCAGGGGCACAGATACGCAGTATTTT. Residues: CASSVQGARGTDTQYF.

This clone was observed a handful of times. The chain combines TRBV11-2 with TRBJ1-1; D call uncertain. The CDR3 is made up of 14 amino acids. Germline CDR1 and CDR2: SGHAT and FQNNGV. V gave up 4 bases and J gave up 3 bases, with 12 bases separating them. DNA for the CDR3: TGTGCCAGCAGCTCCCCGCTCTGGGACACTGAAGCTTTCTTT. This encodes CASSSPLWDTEAFF.

The genes are TRBV10-3 and TRBJ1-3; TRBD1 might be the D (5 bases). This CDR3 spans 17 amino acids. Germline lookup yields CDR1 ENHRY and CDR2 SYGVKD. The ends were cut back, 4 bases at V and 0 bases at J, with 16 bases in the middle. The CDR3 DNA reads as TGTGCCATCAGTGGCCTGGGGCTTGCGGTCTCTGGAAACACCATATATTTT. It codes for CAISGLGLAVSGNTIYF.

This clone has more than one count but fewer than ten. The J gene is TRBJ1-4, the V gene TRBV5-1, with D unresolved. Trimming stripped 0 bases from V and 7 bases from J, with 16 bases between. CDR1 SGHRS and CDR2 YFSETQ come from the germline V gene. There are 16 residues in the CDR3. The chain's CDR3 is CASSLESAGRSEKLFF. The CDR3 DNA is TGCGCCAGCAGCTTGGAATCTGCAGGAAGGAGTGAAAAACTGTTTTTT.

The chain employs TRBV4-3 and TRBJ2-3; 10 nucleotides align to TRBD2. Trimming at V came to 4 bases and at J to 0 bases, leaving 16 bases not matched to a gene. CDR3 length: 20 residues. Germline V gene lookup returns CDR1 LGHNA and CDR2 YSLEER. CDR3 amino acids: CASSLHLWASGGGSTDTQYF. In DNA form, the CDR3 reads TGCGCCAGCAGCCTCCACCTTTGGGCTAGCGGGGGAGGAAGCACAGATACGCAGTATTTT.

The rearrangement uses TRBV6-1 and TRBJ1-5; a weak D match, TRBD1 (6 bases). Trimming removed 1 base from V and 2 bases from J, with 15 bases in between. Germline CDR1 and CDR2: MNHNS and SASEGT. CDR3 length: 17 residues. The CDR3 region is CASSEGYRAGGNQPQHF. CDR3 nucleotides: TGTGCCAGCAGTGAAGGGTATAGGGCAGGGGGCAATCAGCCCCAGCATTTT.

This clone occurred a few times. This sequence joins TRBV7-9 and TRBJ2-3, with D possibly TRBD2 on 6 matching bases. The V end lost 5 bases, the J end lost 3 bases, and 18 bases lay between the germline ends. The CDR3 has 16 residues. Germline CDR1 SEHNR, CDR2 FQNEAQ (reference sequence). The CDR3 is CASSPQASGRTDTQYF. The CDR3 DNA reads as TGTGCCAGCAGCCCCCAGGCGTCAGGGAGGACAGATACGCAGTATTTT.

This clone was found a few times. V usage is TRBV27 and J usage is TRBJ2-1; TRBD2 might be the D (5 bases). Germline CDR1 MNHEY, CDR2 SMNVEV (reference sequence). The V end lost 2 bases, the J end lost 3 bases, and 14 bases lay between the germline ends. This CDR3 is 16 amino acids long. Here the CDR3 reads CASSLGRVAIYNEQFF. The CDR3 bases are TGTGCCAGCAGTTTAGGGCGGGTCGCAATCTACAATGAGCAGTTCTTC.

This chain connects TRBV11-3 to TRBJ2-1; maybe TRBD1 (5 bases). The length of the CDR3 is 13 residues. The V gene lost 2 bases and the J gene lost 5 bases, with 7 bases spanning the gap. In germline, CDR1 is SGHNT, CDR2 YENEEA. CDR3 amino acids: CASSLRGDNEQFF. Here the CDR3 DNA reads TGTGCCAGCAGCTTAAGGGGTGACAATGAGCAGTTCTTC.